Shown below are 27 T cell receptor beta chains from a single sample sequenced in a study of T cells after yellow fever vaccination. Using its own MiXCR run on the 5' RACE reads, TCRdb lists one record per CDR3 protein. This table holds tens of thousands of distinct CDR3 sequences, more than 5.5% found once. Sequenced material: CD8+ T cells sorted from PBMCs, taken less than 11 days after the first yellow fever vaccination. All receptors derive from a man between 18 and 29 years old who received the YFV17D yellow fever vaccine.

This clonotype occurred many times. V usage is TRBV6-6 and J usage is TRBJ2-2; D ambiguous. The CDR3 is 12 amino acids. Trimming cost V 2 bases and J 9 bases, with 7 bases left between them. Germline V gene lookup returns CDR1 MNHNY and CDR2 SVGAGI (reference sequence). CDR3 sequence: CASSYGIRELFF. The CDR3 DNA follows: TGTGCCAGCAGTTACGGTATCCGGGAGCTGTTTTTT.

This chain uses TRBV12-3 or TRBV12-4 with TRBJ1-1; D ambiguous. This CDR3 is built from 15 residues. V was pared by 5 bases and J by 1 base, with 14 bases between. DNA for the CDR3: TGTGCCAGCAGTGAACTTCCCGGTGGGAACACTGAAGCTTTCTTT. Amino acid sequence: CASSELPGGNTEAFF.

This sequence joins TRBV7-9 and TRBJ2-3; D possibly matches TRBD1 or TRBD2 (6 bases each). Deletions cut 4 bases from V and 8 bases from J, with 13 bases between. The germline V gene has CDR1 SEHNR and CDR2 FQNEAQ (reference sequence). The CDR3 has 13 residues. In nucleotides, the CDR3 is TGTGCCAGCAGCTCAAAGGGGGAGGCTACGCAGTATTTT. It specifies CASSSKGEATQYF.

This clonotype was picked up many times. This chain links TRBV4-1 with TRBJ2-3; 7 nucleotides agree with TRBD2. CDR3 length: 15 amino acids. With 4 bases clipped from V and 2 bases from J, the junction kept 6 bases outside the gene matches. Germline-derived CDR1 and CDR2 are MGHRA and YSYEKL. The CDR3 DNA sequence: TGCGCCAGCAGCCTCCCTAGCGGCTTCACAGATACGCAGTATTTT. Its translation: CASSLPSGFTDTQYF.

This clonotype was seen at least ten times. J is TRBJ2-3 and V is TRBV12-3 or TRBV12-4, with TRBD1 as a possible D gene (6 bases). The CDR3 contains 15 residues. The ends were cut back, 3 bases at V and 3 bases at J, with 13 bases in the middle. Here the CDR3 reads CASSFVQGSTDTQYF. CDR3 nucleotide sequence: TGTGCCAGCAGTTTTGTCCAGGGGAGTACAGATACGCAGTATTTT.

In its sample, this clonotype was seen many times. This sequence joins TRBV5-1 and TRBJ2-3; D gene uncertain. The CDR3 is made up of 14 amino acids. Deletions cut 2 bases from V and 1 base from J, with 8 bases between. Germline V gene lookup returns CDR1 SGHRS and CDR2 YFSETQ. CDR3 DNA sequence: TGCGCCAGCAGCTTTTTGGCAGGCACAGATACGCAGTATTTT. Protein product: CASSFLAGTDTQYF.

This clonotype was seen repeatedly, ten times or more. The rearrangement links TRBV5-1 to TRBJ2-1; possible D gene TRBD2, 5 bases. This CDR3 is built from 16 residues. Germline-derived CDR1 and CDR2 are SGHRS and YFSETQ. V was trimmed by 3 bases and J by 3 bases, leaving 16 bases between them. For the CDR3, the DNA is TGCGCCAGCAGCTCCGTTCTACGGGGTGGCTACAATGAGCAGTTCTTC. It encodes CASSSVLRGGYNEQFF.

J is TRBJ2-6 and V is TRBV27, with D hard to call. Trimming shortened V by 6 bases and J by 0 bases, and 6 bases separated the two germline ends. CDR3 size: 14 residues. Germline assignment: CDR1 MNHEY and CDR2 SMNVEV (reference sequence). CDR3 sequence (DNA): TGTGCCAGCAGGATCTACTCTGGGGCCAACGTCCTGACTTTC. As protein: CASRIYSGANVLTF.

This clonotype was counted only a few times. The rearrangement joins TRBV7-3 to TRBJ2-1, with a tentative D call TRBD1 (7 bases). The CDR3 covers 13 residues. V was cut by 6 bases and J by 7 bases, with 13 bases left in between. CDR1 is SGHTA, CDR2 FQGTGA, per germline. The CDR3 DNA sequence: TGTGCCAGCAGTCCAGGGGGGCTAAATGAGCAGTTCTTC. Amino acids: CASSPGGLNEQFF.

This clonotype appeared many times. The rearrangement links TRBV5-1 to TRBJ2-1, with D unclear. The CDR3 extends over 13 amino acids. CDR1 is SGHRS and CDR2 is YFSETQ in the germline V gene. V was shortened by 1 base and J by 0 bases, with 2 bases between the two germline ends. The CDR3 loop reads CASSLSSYNEQFF. The CDR3 DNA reads as TGCGCCAGCAGCTTGAGCTCCTACAATGAGCAGTTCTTC.

This clonotype was observed at least ten times. The V and J genes are TRBV3-1 and TRBJ2-2, with D uncertain. Trimming cost V 0 bases and J 3 bases, with 8 bases left between them. The CDR3 runs 15 residues. Germline CDR1 LGHDT, CDR2 YNNKEL (reference sequence). This CDR3 is CASSQEQGHTGELFF. The CDR3 nucleotides are TGTGCCAGCAGCCAAGAACAAGGCCACACCGGGGAGCTGTTTTTT. The full variable domain, with the rest looked up from reference TRBV3-1 and TRBJ2-2, is DTAVSQTPKYLVTQMGNDKSIKCEQNLGHDTMYWYKQDSKKFLKIMFSYNNKELIINETVPNRFSPKSPDKAHLNLHINSLELGDSAVYFCASSQEQGHTGELFFGEGSRLTVL.

This clonotype was found many times. This sequence joins TRBV5-1 and TRBJ2-2; D is unresolved. Germline V gives CDR1 SGHRS, CDR2 YFSETQ. V was clipped by 0 bases and J by 7 bases, with 10 bases between them. The CDR3 runs 14 residues. The CDR3 loop reads CASSLVHPGGELFF. In DNA form, the CDR3 reads TGCGCCAGCAGCTTGGTCCATCCCGGCGGGGAGCTGTTTTTT.

As for this clonotype: This may stem from a read error, because a much larger clone lies one nucleotide away. This chain connects TRBV5-1 to TRBJ1-1; possible D gene TRBD1, 5 bases. The CDR3 is 15 amino acids. V was pared by 3 bases and J by 1 base, with 13 bases between. CDR1 and CDR2 (germline): SGHRS, YFSETQ. This chain's CDR3 is CASSSRGAWNTEAFF. CDR3 coding DNA: TGCGCCAGCAGCTCGAGAGGGGCTTGGAACACTGAAGCTTTCTTT.

In its sample, this clonotype was seen many times. This rearrangement joins TRBV27 to TRBJ2-1; 12 nucleotides line up with TRBD2. V lost 5 bases, J lost 2 bases, and 13 bases stayed unmatched. Germline CDR1 and CDR2: MNHEY and SMNVEV (reference sequence). The CDR3 contains 19 residues. This CDR3 is CASSITSGGFINPYNEQFF. The CDR3 DNA is TGTGCCAGCAGTATAACTAGCGGGGGGTTCATCAACCCCTACAATGAGCAGTTCTTC.

This clonotype was picked up many times. CDR3 loop: CASNTAGHEQYF. The CDR3 DNA reads as TGTGCCAGCAATACGGCGGGGCACGAGCAGTACTTC. V usage is TRBV6-5 and J usage is TRBJ2-7; TRBD2 might be the D (6 bases). This CDR3 has 12 residues. In germline, CDR1 is MNHEY, CDR2 SVGAGI. V was shortened by 7 bases and J by 5 bases, with 12 bases between the two germline ends.

This clonotype has just a few counts. The chain links TRBV6-1 to TRBJ1-3; D gene unclear. V shed 8 bases and J shed 4 bases, with 21 bases lying between them. This CDR3 spans 16 amino acids. Germline V gives CDR1 MNHNS, CDR2 SASEGT. The CDR3 protein is CASSLDPGVSGNTIYF. In nucleotides, the CDR3 is TGTGCCAGCTCCCTCGACCCCGGGGTGTCCGGAAACACCATATATTTT.

This clonotype was seen only a few times. The chain uses TRBV5-1 and TRBJ2-1; 8 bases are shared with TRBD2. CDR1 and CDR2 from the germline V gene are SGHRS and YFSETQ. The ends lost 4 bases at V and 5 bases at J; junction bases unmatched: 8. CDR3 length equals 15 residues. CDR3 bases: TGCGCCAGCAGCGGGACCGGGACTAGGAACAATGAGCAGTTCTTC. Amino acids: CASSGTGTRNNEQFF.

Ten or more counts support this clonotype. CDR3 loop: CASSLTLSSYEQFF. CDR3 nucleotides: TGTGCCAGCAGCTTAACGCTATCTAGTTATGAGCAGTTCTTC. V usage is TRBV7-3 and J usage is TRBJ2-1; D remains unclear. Between the trimmed V and J ends, which lost 0 bases and 8 bases, there was a span of 11 bases. The CDR3 sequence is 14 residues long. CDR1 and CDR2 (germline): SGHTA, FQGTGA. The whole variable domain, filled in from reference TRBV7-3 and TRBJ2-1, reads GAGVSQTPSNKVTEKGKYVELRCDPISGHTALYWYRQSLGQGPEFLIYFQGTGAADDSGLPNDRFFAVRPEGSVSTLKIQRTERGDSAVYLCASSLTLSSYEQFFGPGTRLTVL.

This clonotype was recorded many times. The chain couples TRBV7-3 to TRBJ2-5, with 8 bases matching TRBD2. V lost 5 bases to trimming and J lost 5 bases; unmatched junction nucleotides: 7. The CDR3 is 14 residues long. CDR1 SGHTA and CDR2 FQGTGA come from the germline V gene. The DNA of the CDR3 is TGTGCCAGCAGCCCGGGGGGGCCCTTGGAGACCCAGTACTTC. As protein: CASSPGGPLETQYF.

The table lists this clonotype with many counts. V usage is TRBV6-5 and J usage is TRBJ1-2; maybe TRBD1 (5 bases). The CDR3 is 16 amino acids. V gave up 0 bases and J gave up 5 bases, with 16 bases separating them. Per germline, CDR1 MNHEY and CDR2 SVGAGI. This chain's CDR3 is CASSYSLAGSLYGYTF. Written as DNA, the CDR3 is TGTGCCAGCAGTTACTCTTTGGCAGGGAGTTTGTATGGCTACACCTTC.

A remark on this clonotype: Given a much more abundant clone one base away, this may be a read error. The rearrangement links TRBV11-2 to TRBJ2-1; 7 bases line up with TRBD2. Germline loops: CDR1 SGHAT, CDR2 FQNNGV. Trimming cost V 7 bases and J 8 bases; bases outside gene matches: 17. There are 16 residues in the CDR3. The CDR3 spells CASTSWEGRSYDEQFF. The CDR3, as DNA: TGTGCCAGCACCTCCTGGGAGGGTAGATCTTACGATGAGCAGTTCTTC.

This clonotype has just a few counts. The gene calls are TRBV5-1 and TRBJ1-2; the D gene is possibly TRBD1 (5 bases). CDR1 and CDR2 from the germline V gene are SGHRS and YFSETQ. Trimming took off 4 bases at V and 4 bases at J, with 20 bases between the two ends. CDR3 size: 16 residues. The chain's CDR3 is CASSIVTREHTYGYTF. CDR3 DNA sequence: TGCGCCAGCAGCATCGTGACCAGGGAGCATACCTATGGCTACACCTTC.

This clonotype was observed a few times. The chain employs TRBV27 and TRBJ2-7; tentative D call: TRBD1 (5 bases). The CDR3 is 14 residues long. Germline-derived CDR1 and CDR2 are MNHEY and SMNVEV (reference sequence). V gave up 3 bases and J gave up 4 bases, with 13 bases separating them. CDR3 coding DNA: TGTGCCAGCAGTTTCACAACCACAGGATACGAGCAGTACTTC. Translated, it gives CASSFTTTGYEQYF.

In this sample, this clonotype turned up a few times. The CDR3, as DNA: TGTGCCAGCAGCTTGAGGCCGGGACCCTACAATGAGCAGTTCTTC. This translates into CASSLRPGPYNEQFF. The chain has TRBV5-5 and TRBJ2-1; D may correspond to TRBD1 or TRBD2 (5 bases each). The CDR3 length is 15 residues. CDR1 is SGHKS, CDR2 YYEKEE, per germline (reference sequence). Trimming removed 1 base at V and 2 bases at J, with 10 bases between.

A few counts support this clonotype. The chain couples TRBV6-2 or TRBV6-3 to TRBJ1-5; no definite D call. The V and J ends lost 8 bases and 6 bases respectively, with 8 bases between them. Per germline, CDR1 MNHEY and CDR2 SVGEGT. The CDR3 loop spans 11 amino acids. The CDR3 protein is CASGDSQPQHF. DNA for the CDR3: TGTGCCAGCGGGGATAGTCAGCCCCAGCATTTT.

This clonotype was seen repeatedly, ten times or more. The chain uses TRBV10-3 and TRBJ2-7, with TRBD2 matching 9 bases. Germline loops: CDR1 ENHRY, CDR2 SYGVKD. V trimming: 8 bases; J trimming: 0 bases; junction bases outside the gene matches: 8. The CDR3 has 15 amino acids. The CDR3 region has the DNA TGTGCCATCGTCGCGGGGGGGATGGGCTCCTACGAGCAGTACTTC. The encoded protein is CAIVAGGMGSYEQYF.

The chain employs TRBV5-5 and TRBJ1-4, with TRBD1 matching over 9 bases. In germline, CDR1 is SGHKS, CDR2 YYEKEE (reference sequence). Unmatched junction bases numbered 5, after V lost 3 bases and J lost 5 bases. The CDR3 spans 15 residues. The CDR3 sequence is CASSSSGTGNEKLFF. In nucleotides, the CDR3 is TGTGCCAGCAGCTCCTCCGGGACAGGGAATGAAAAACTGTTTTTT.